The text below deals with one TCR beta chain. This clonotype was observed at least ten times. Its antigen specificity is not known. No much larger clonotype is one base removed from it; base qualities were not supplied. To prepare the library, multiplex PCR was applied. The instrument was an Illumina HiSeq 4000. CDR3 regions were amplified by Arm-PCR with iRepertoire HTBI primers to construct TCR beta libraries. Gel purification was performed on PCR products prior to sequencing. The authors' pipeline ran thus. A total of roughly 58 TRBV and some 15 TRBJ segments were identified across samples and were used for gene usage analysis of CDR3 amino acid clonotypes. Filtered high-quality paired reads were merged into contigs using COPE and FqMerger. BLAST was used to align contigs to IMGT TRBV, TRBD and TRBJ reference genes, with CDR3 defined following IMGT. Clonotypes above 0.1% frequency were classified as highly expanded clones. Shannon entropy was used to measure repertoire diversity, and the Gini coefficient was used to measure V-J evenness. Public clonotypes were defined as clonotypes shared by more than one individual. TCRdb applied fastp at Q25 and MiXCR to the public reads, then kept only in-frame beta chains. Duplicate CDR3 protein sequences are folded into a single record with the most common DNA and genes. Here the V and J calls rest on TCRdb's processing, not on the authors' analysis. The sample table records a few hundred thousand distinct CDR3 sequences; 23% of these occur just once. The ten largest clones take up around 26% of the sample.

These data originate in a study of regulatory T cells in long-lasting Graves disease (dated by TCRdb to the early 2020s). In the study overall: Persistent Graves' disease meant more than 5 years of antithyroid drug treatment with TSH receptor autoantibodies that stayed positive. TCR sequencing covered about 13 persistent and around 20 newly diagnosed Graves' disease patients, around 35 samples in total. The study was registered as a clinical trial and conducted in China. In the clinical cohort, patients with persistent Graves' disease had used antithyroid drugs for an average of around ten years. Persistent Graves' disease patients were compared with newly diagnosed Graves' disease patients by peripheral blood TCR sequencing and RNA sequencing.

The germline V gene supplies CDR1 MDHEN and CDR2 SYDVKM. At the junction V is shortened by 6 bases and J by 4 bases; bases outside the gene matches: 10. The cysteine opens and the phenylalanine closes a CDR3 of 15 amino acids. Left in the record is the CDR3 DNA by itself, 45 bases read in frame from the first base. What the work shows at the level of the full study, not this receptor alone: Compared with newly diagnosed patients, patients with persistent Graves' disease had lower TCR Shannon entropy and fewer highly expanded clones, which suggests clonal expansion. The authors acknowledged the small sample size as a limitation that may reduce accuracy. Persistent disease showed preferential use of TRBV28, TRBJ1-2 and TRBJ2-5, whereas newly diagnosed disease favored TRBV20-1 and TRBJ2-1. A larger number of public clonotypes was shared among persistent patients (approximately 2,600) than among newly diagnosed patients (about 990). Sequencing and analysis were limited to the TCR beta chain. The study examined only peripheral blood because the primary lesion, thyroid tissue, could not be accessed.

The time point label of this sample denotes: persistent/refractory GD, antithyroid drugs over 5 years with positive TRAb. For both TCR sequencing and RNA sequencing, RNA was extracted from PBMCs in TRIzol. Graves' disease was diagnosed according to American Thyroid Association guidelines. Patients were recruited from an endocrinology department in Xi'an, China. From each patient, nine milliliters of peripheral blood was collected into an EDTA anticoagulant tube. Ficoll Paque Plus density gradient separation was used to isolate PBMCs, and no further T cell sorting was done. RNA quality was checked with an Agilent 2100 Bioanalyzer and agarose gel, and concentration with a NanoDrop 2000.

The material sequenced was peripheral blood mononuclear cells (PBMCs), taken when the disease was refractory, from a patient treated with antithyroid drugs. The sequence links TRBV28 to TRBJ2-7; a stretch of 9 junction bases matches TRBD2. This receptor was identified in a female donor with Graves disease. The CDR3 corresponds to CASRKRTSESYEQYF. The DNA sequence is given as TGTGCCAGCAGAAAGCGGACTAGCGAGTCTTACGAGCAGTACTTC.